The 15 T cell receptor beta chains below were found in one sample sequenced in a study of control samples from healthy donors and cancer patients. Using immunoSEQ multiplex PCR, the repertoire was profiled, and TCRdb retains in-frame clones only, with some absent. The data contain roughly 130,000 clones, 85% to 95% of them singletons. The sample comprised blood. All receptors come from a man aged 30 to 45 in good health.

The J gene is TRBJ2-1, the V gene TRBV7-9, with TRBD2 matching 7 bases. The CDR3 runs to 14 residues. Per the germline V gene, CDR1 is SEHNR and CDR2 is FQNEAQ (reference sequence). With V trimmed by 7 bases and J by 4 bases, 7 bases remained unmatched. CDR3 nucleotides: TGTGCCAGCACCCCCCGGGGGGAATACAATGAGCAGTTCTTC. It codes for CASTPRGEYNEQFF.

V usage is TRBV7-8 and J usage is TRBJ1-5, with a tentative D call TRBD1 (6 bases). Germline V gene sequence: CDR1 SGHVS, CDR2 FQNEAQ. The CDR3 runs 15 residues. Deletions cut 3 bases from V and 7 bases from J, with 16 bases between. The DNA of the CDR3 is TGTGCCAGCAGCTTGTCCCAGGGGCTGGCGCAGCCCCAGCATTTT. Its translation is CASSLSQGLAQPQHF.

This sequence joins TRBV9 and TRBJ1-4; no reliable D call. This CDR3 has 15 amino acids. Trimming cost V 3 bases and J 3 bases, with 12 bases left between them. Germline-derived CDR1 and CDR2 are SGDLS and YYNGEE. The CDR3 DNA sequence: TGTGCCAGCAGCGAGAGTGGGAGGGCTAATGAAAAACTGTTTTTT. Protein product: CASSESGRANEKLFF.

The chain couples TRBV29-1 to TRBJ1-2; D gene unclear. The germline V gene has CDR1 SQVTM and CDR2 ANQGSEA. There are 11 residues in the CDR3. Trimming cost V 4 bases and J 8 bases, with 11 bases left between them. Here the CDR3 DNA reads TGCAGCGTTGGACGGGGAAGCGGCTACACCTTC. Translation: CSVGRGSGYTF. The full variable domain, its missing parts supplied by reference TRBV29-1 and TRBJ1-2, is SAVISQKPSRDICQRGTSLTIQCQVDSQVTMMFWYRQQPGQSLTLIATANQGSEATYESGFVIDKFPISRPNLTFSTLTVSNMSPEDSSIYLCSVGRGSGYTFGSGTRLTVV.

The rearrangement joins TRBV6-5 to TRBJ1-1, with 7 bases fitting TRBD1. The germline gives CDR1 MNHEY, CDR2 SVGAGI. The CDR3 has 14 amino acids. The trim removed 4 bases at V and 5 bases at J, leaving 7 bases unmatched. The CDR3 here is CASSSETGWTEAFF. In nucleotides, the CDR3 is TGTGCCAGCAGTTCCGAGACAGGGTGGACTGAAGCTTTCTTT.

CDR3 in DNA: TGTGCCATATGGGACAGATCCTCCTACGAGCAGTACTTC. Amino acids: CAIWDRSSYEQYF. The gene calls are TRBV28 and TRBJ2-7, with TRBD1 matching 7 bases. CDR1 and CDR2 (germline): MDHEN, SYDVKM. Trimming removed 10 bases from V and 0 bases from J; junction bases left unmatched: 6. This CDR3 has 13 amino acids.

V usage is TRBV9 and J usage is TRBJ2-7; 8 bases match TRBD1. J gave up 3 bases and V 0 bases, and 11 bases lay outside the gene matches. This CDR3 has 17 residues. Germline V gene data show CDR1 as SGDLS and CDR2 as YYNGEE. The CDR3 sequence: CASSVAAVTGAYYEQYF. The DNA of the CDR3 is TGTGCCAGCAGCGTAGCGGCCGTGACAGGGGCCTACTACGAGCAGTACTTC.

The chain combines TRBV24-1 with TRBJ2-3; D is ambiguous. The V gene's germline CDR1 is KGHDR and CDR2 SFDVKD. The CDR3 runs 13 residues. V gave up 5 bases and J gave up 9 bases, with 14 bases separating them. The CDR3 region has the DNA TGTGCCACCAGTGCTATTGACGGTACGACGCAGTATTTT. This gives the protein CATSAIDGTTQYF.

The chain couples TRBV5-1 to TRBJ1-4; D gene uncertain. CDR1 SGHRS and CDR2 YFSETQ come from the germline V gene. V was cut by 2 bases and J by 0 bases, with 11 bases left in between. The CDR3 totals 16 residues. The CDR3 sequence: CASSFFGVSTNEKLFF. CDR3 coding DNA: TGCGCCAGCAGCTTTTTCGGGGTTTCAACTAATGAAAAACTGTTTTTT.

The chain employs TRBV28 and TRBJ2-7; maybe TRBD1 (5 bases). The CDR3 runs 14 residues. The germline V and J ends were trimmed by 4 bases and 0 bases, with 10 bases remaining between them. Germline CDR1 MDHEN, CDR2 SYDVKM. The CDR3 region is CASSSQGSSYEQYF. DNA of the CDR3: TGTGCCAGCAGTTCCCAGGGTTCCTCCTACGAGCAGTACTTC.

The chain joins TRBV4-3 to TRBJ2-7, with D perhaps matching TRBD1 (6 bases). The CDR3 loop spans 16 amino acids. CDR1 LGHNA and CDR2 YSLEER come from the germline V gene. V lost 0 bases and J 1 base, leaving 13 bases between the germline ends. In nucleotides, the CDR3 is TGCGCCAGCAGCCAAGACACAGGGACGGCTTCCTACGAGCAGTACTTC. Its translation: CASSQDTGTASYEQYF.

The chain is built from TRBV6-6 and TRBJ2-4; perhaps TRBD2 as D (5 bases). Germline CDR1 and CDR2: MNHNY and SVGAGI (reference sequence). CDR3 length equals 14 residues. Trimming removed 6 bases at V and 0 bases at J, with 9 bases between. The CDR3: CASSGERAKNIQYF. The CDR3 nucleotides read TGTGCCAGCAGCGGGGAAAGAGCCAAAAACATTCAGTACTTC.

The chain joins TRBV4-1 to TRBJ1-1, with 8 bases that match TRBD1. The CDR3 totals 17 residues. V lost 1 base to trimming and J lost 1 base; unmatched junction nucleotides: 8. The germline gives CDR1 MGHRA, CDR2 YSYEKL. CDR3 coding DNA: TGCGCCAGCAGCCAAGTAGGGCAGGGGGCGTGGAACACTGAAGCTTTCTTT. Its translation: CASSQVGQGAWNTEAFF.

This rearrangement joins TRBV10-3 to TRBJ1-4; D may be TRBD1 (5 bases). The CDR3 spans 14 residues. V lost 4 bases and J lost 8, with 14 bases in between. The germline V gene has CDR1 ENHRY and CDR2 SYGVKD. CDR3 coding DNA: TGTGCCATCAGTGGGCTCCAGGGAGGCGAAAAACTGTTTTTT. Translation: CAISGLQGGEKLFF.

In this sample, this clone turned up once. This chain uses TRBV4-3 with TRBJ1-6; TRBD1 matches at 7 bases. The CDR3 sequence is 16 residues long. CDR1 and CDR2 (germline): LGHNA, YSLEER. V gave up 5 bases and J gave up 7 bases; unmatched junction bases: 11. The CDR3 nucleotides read TGCGCCAGCAGCAAAGGGACAGACGTTCGGAATTCACCCCTCCACTTT. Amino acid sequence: CASSKGTDVRNSPLHF.